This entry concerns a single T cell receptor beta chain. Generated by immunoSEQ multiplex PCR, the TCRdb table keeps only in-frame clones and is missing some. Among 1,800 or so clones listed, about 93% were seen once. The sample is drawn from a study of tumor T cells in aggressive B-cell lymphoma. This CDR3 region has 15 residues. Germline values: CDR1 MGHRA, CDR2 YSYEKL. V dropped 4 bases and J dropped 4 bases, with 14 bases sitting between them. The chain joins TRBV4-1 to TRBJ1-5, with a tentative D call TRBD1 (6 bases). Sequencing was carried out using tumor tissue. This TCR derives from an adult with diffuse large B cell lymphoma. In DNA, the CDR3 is TGCGCCAGCAGCCTTCAGACAGGAAATAATCAGCCCCAGCATTTT. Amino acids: CASSLQTGNNQPQHF.